This T cell receptor (beta chain) derives from a study of T cells in Graves' hyperthyroidism and ophthalmopathy. It was RNA transcripts that yielded the amplified TCR beta CDR3 regions. First-round RT-PCR targeting the TCR CDR3 was performed with the HTBI primer set. Using its own MiXCR run on the multiplex PCR reads, TCRdb lists one record per CDR3 protein. The repertoire has approximately 590,000 distinct CDR3 sequences, just over 45% of them found once; the top ten carry nearly 8.5%. The sample comprised peripheral blood or thyroid tissue (not recorded which). This TCR was sampled from a woman between 18 and 30 years old with Graves' hyperthyroidism.

The CDR3 is CASRTTTGVNYGYTF. CDR3 sequence (DNA): TGTGCCAGCAGAACAACGACAGGGGTTAACTATGGCTACACCTTC. The chain carries TRBV7-9 and TRBJ1-2, with 8 bases fitting TRBD1. The CDR3 loop spans 15 amino acids. Germline V lookup: CDR1 SEHNR, CDR2 FQNEAQ (reference sequence). Losses at the gene ends were 6 bases for V and 1 base for J; bases not matched to a gene: 7. The whole variable domain, remainder taken from reference TRBV7-9 and TRBJ1-2, is DTGVSQNPRHKITKRGQNVTFRCDPISEHNRLYWYRQTLGQGPEFLTYFQNEAQLEKSRLLSDRFSAERPKGSFSTLEIQRTEQGDSAMYLCASRTTTGVNYGYTFGSGTRLTVV.